The 2 T cell receptor beta chains below all came from one sample that was sequenced in a study of blood T cell repertoires in COVID-19. This table comes from immunoSEQ multiplex PCR, and its TCRdb copy is limited to in-frame clones, with some not included. The data hold roughly 700,000 clones, with more than 80% observed a single time. The sequenced sample consisted of peripheral blood. These receptors were taken from a woman between 18 and 30 years old with acute or convalescent COVID-19.

The chain joins TRBV5-1 to TRBJ2-3; D is perhaps TRBD2 (6 bases). This CDR3 comprises 15 residues. V gave up 0 bases and J gave up 6 bases, with 14 bases separating them. Germline CDR1 is SGHRS and CDR2 is YFSETQ. The CDR3 is CASSLEFAGYDTQYF. The CDR3 DNA is TGCGCCAGCAGCTTGGAGTTTGCGGGATACGATACGCAGTATTTT.

As for this clone: At one of its ends the junction is not consistent with the germline gene, which may arise from a read error. The chain has TRBV5-4 and TRBJ2-7, with TRBD1 as a possible D gene (7 bases). The CDR3 sequence is 14 residues long. Germline-derived CDR1 and CDR2 are SGHNT and YYREEE (reference sequence). The chain's CDR3 is CASSLRQGGIGRDF. Here the CDR3 DNA reads TGTGCCAGCAGCTTAAGACAGGGAGGAATTGGACGCGACTTC.